These 15 T cell receptor beta chains share one sample of origin, sequenced in a study of shared clonotypes between healthy human individuals. The data were produced by immunoSEQ multiplex PCR, yet TCRdb's version contains in-frame clones alone and is incomplete. The sample has approximately 350,000 clones; about 96% are singletons. The sequenced sample was memory CD8+ T cells sorted from blood. Subset given: CD45RO+ cells pooled with CCR7-negative TemRA cells. Receptors were obtained from a young man in good health.

The rearrangement links TRBV4-1 to TRBJ2-3; 12 bases line up with TRBD2. CDR1 is MGHRA and CDR2 is YSYEKL in the germline V gene. Trimming took 1 base from V and 0 from J; bases not matched to a gene: 8. The CDR3 is 19 residues long. The CDR3 coding sequence is TGCGCCAGCAGCCAAGCGAGACTAGCGGGAGAGTCTAGCACAGATACGCAGTATTTT. It specifies CASSQARLAGESSTDTQYF.

This clone was observed a single time. CDR3 nucleotide sequence: TGTGCCAGCACTCCGGGACTAGCGGGAGGGCGTGCAGATACGCAGTATTTT. Amino acids: CASTPGLAGGRADTQYF. The chain has TRBV2 and TRBJ2-3; 16 bases align to TRBD2. The CDR3 spans 17 residues. Germline CDR1 reads SNHLY; CDR2 reads FYNNEI. The trim removed 7 bases at V and 4 bases at J, leaving 8 bases unmatched.

The chain's CDR3 is CASSLGDYYEQYF. CDR3 coding DNA: TGTGCCAGCAGCTTAGGGGACTACTACGAGCAGTACTTC. V gene TRBV11-2 combines with J gene TRBJ2-7; 7 bases are shared with TRBD2. Trimming cost V 1 base and J 3 bases; bases outside gene matches: 0. Germline assignment: CDR1 SGHAT and CDR2 FQNNGV. The CDR3 covers 13 residues.

This chain links TRBV10-3 with TRBJ2-2, with 9 bases identical to TRBD2. Germline-derived CDR1 and CDR2 are ENHRY and SYGVKD. With 10 bases clipped from V and 7 bases from J, the junction kept 10 bases outside the gene matches. This CDR3 is 14 amino acids long. In DNA form, the CDR3 reads TGTGCCACCCGGACCGCGGGAGGGGTCGGGGAGCTGTTTTTT. It yields the protein CATRTAGGVGELFF.

The rearrangement uses TRBV11-3 and TRBJ2-3, with TRBD2 identical over 11 bases. Unmatched junction bases numbered 16, after V lost 5 bases and J lost 0 bases. The length of the CDR3 is 20 residues. Germline CDR1 reads SGHNT; CDR2 reads YENEEA. The CDR3: CASSTPDPGLAEGSTDTQYF. CDR3 coding DNA: TGTGCCAGCAGCACCCCCGATCCGGGACTAGCGGAGGGAAGCACAGATACGCAGTATTTT.

This clone was seen a single time. The chain links TRBV6-5 to TRBJ2-3, with D tentatively TRBD1 or TRBD2 (5 bases each). Trimming stripped 8 bases from V and 2 bases from J, with 17 bases between. The germline V gene has CDR1 MNHEY and CDR2 SVGAGI. CDR3 length: 15 residues. CDR3 region: CASGMPGPYTDTQYF. The CDR3 DNA is TGTGCCAGCGGAATGCCGGGACCCTACACAGATACGCAGTATTTT.

The chain recombines TRBV7-9 with TRBJ1-2; maybe TRBD1 (6 bases). Germline lookup yields CDR1 SEHNR and CDR2 FQNEAQ (reference sequence). V lost 4 bases and J lost 6, with 12 bases in between. The CDR3 covers 13 residues. The CDR3 sequence: CASSYFQGNGYTF. In nucleotides, the CDR3 is TGTGCCAGCAGCTACTTTCAGGGGAATGGCTACACCTTC.

For this clone: Other DNA sequences in this specimen translate into the identical CDR3. The genes are TRBV5-4 and TRBJ2-5, with TRBD2 matching 8 bases. V shed 4 bases, J shed 1 base, and the junction held 3 bases outside the gene matches. The CDR3 totals 14 residues. Germline V gives CDR1 SGHNT, CDR2 YYREEE (reference sequence). CDR3: CASSLAGAQETQYF. CDR3 sequence (DNA): TGTGCCAGCAGCCTAGCGGGCGCCCAAGAGACCCAGTACTTC.

V gene TRBV11-1 combines with J gene TRBJ2-7, with D unclear. The ends were cut back, 1 base at V and 4 bases at J, with 8 bases in the middle. CDR1 is SGHAT and CDR2 is FQDESV in the germline V gene (reference sequence). The CDR3 totals 13 residues. The CDR3 protein is CASSLEMEYEQYF. The CDR3 DNA is TGTGCCAGCAGCTTAGAAATGGAATACGAGCAGTACTTC.

The chain recombines TRBV21-1 with TRBJ2-7. TRBV21-1 is an annotated pseudogene. The CDR3 extends over 16 amino acids. CDR3 sequence: CASSNRDGDPRNEQYF. CDR3 DNA sequence: TGTGCCAGCAGCAACCGGGACGGGGACCCGAGAAACGAGCAGTACTTC.

This clone was observed once. The chain combines TRBV6-1 with TRBJ2-7, with D unclear. V was cut by 5 bases and J by 3 bases, with 11 bases left in between. The CDR3 runs 13 residues. Germline V lookup: CDR1 MNHNS, CDR2 SASEGT. The CDR3 DNA is TGTGCCAGCAGTCTTGCTCAAGGCTACGAGCAGTACTTC. Its translation: CASSLAQGYEQYF.

The rearrangement links TRBV30 to TRBJ2-7; the D is unclear. CDR1 is GTSNPN and CDR2 is SVGIG in the germline V gene (reference sequence). The CDR3 contains 10 residues. Deletions cut 2 bases from V and 7 bases from J, with 6 bases between. The CDR3 DNA follows: TGTGCCTGGAGTAGTGGGGAGCAGTACTTC. It is translated as CAWSSGEQYF.

The chain links TRBV7-9 to TRBJ2-5, with 7 nucleotides matching TRBD2. Per germline, CDR1 SEHNR and CDR2 FQNEAQ (reference sequence). The V and J ends lost 3 bases and 5 bases, in that order; junction bases with no gene match: 3. The CDR3 covers 13 residues. The CDR3 here is CASSFTSAETQYF. Here the CDR3 DNA reads TGTGCCAGCAGCTTCACTAGCGCCGAGACCCAGTACTTC.

The chain couples TRBV6-5 to TRBJ1-2; TRBD1 matches 10 bases. Germline CDR1 is MNHEY and CDR2 is SVGAGI. The CDR3 runs to 15 residues. The V gene end was trimmed by 2 bases and the J gene end by 10 bases; junction bases not matched to a gene: 10. CDR3 region: CASSYGLGTGADYTF. The CDR3 region has the DNA TGTGCCAGCAGTTACGGACTTGGGACAGGGGCTGACTACACCTTC.

This chain connects TRBV5-1 to TRBJ2-7; weak D call: TRBD1 (6 bases). The CDR3 has 15 amino acids. Germline values: CDR1 SGHRS, CDR2 YFSETQ. V was trimmed by 4 bases and J by 2 bases, leaving 16 bases between them. CDR3 bases: TGCGCCAGCAGCCGAGATCCAGGGGTGACCTACGAGCAGTACTTC. Protein product: CASSRDPGVTYEQYF.